The TCR beta chain described here comes from a study of cytomegalovirus exposure and HLA in healthy donors. The CDR3 loop spans 15 amino acids. V lost 6 bases and J 1 base, leaving 16 bases between the germline ends. Per the germline V gene, CDR1 is MNHNY and CDR2 is SVGAGI (reference sequence). A single count supports this clone. PCR was performed using 60 Vbeta and 13 Jbeta primers. Profiled with immunoSEQ multiplex PCR; TCRdb holds only in-frame clones, not every one. The sample records under 110,000 clones, roughly 77% being singletons. The sequence came from a man aged 40-49 years in good health and CMV-seronegative. This chain links TRBV6-6 with TRBJ2-7, with D tentatively TRBD2 (6 bases). Sequenced input: PBMCs. CDR3 loop: CASRIDSGFSYEQYF. The CDR3 nucleotides are TGTGCCAGCAGGATCGATAGCGGCTTTTCCTACGAGCAGTACTTC.